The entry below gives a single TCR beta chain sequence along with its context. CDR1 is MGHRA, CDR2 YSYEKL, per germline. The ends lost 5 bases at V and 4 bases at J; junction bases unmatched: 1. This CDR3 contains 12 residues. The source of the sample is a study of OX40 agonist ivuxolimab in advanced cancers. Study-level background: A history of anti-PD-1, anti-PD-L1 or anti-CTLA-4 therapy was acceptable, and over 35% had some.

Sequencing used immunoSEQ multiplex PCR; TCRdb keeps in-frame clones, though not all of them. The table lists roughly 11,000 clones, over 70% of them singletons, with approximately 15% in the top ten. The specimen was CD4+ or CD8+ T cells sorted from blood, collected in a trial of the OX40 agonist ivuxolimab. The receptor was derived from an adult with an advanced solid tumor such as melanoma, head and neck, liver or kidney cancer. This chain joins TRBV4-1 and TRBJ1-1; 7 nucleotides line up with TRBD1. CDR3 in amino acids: CASSAGGTEAFF. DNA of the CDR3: TGCGCCAGCAGCGCAGGGGGCACTGAAGCTTTCTTT.